These 23 T cell receptor beta chains were all obtained from the same sample, sequenced in a study of radiation and T cells in renal cell carcinoma (dated by TCRdb to 2020 to 2022). Library preparation was by the immunoSEQ multiplex PCR assay. The source is immuneACCESS, and TCRdb retained only in-frame sequences with V and J called. Part of the clones is not carried over; for the studies checked, unresolved V genes explain less than half of this, and the remainder is unexplained. For this sample there are some 31,000 clones; roughly 80% appear just once. Jointly, the top ten make up 33% of the sample. In light of the paper, this sample's time point label describes: blood 4 weeks post-SBRT, at nephrectomy. The intended sense of this specimen's treatment or condition label: 15 Gy SBRT to primary tumor, nephrectomy 4 weeks later. The specimen was blood, collected from a patient whose treatment included radiotherapy and nephrectomy. The receptors were sampled from a man in his 60s with renal cell carcinoma.

As regards this clone: This sample also contains other DNA sequences that code for the same CDR3. This chain connects TRBV5-4 to TRBJ2-7; D may correspond to TRBD1 or TRBD2 (5 bases each). The germline gives CDR1 SGHNT, CDR2 YYREEE (reference sequence). V lost 3 bases and J lost 2, with 18 bases in between. The CDR3 extends over 16 amino acids. Here the CDR3 DNA reads TGTGCCAGCAGCTCACCGGGGATGAGGGGAACCTACGAGCAGTACTTC. Amino acids: CASSSPGMRGTYEQYF.

The V and J genes are TRBV5-8 and TRBJ2-1; D gene ambiguous. Per germline, CDR1 SGHTS and CDR2 YDEGEE. The V end was cut by 6 bases, the J end by 2 bases, with 15 bases between. The CDR3 contains 15 residues. The CDR3 loop is CASIHPRTAYNEQFF. CDR3 sequence (DNA): TGTGCCAGCATCCATCCACGCACGGCCTACAATGAGCAGTTCTTC.

The genes are TRBV4-3 and TRBJ2-2, with D possibly TRBD1 on 6 matching bases. The CDR3 totals 15 residues. Germline V CDR1 and CDR2: LGHNA, YSLEER. The germline V and J ends were trimmed by 4 bases and 2 bases, with 11 bases remaining between them. The chain's CDR3 is CASSPPGHNTGELFF. DNA of the CDR3: TGCGCCAGCAGCCCGCCGGGACACAACACCGGGGAGCTGTTTTTT.

The CDR3 loop is CAWSLERTKNIQYF. The CDR3 DNA reads as TGTGCCTGGTCATTAGAGCGGACCAAAAACATTCAGTACTTC. The chain recombines TRBV30 with TRBJ2-4, with D possibly TRBD2 on 5 matching bases. V was clipped by 5 bases and J by 2 bases, with 13 bases between them. CDR3 length: 14 residues. Germline V gene lookup returns CDR1 GTSNPN and CDR2 SVGIG (reference sequence).

V gene TRBV18 combines with J gene TRBJ2-7; maybe TRBD1 (7 bases). CDR3 size: 20 residues. CDR1 KGHSH and CDR2 LQKENI come from the germline V gene. V dropped 0 bases and J dropped 6 bases, with 30 bases sitting between them. CDR3 DNA: TGTGCCAGCTCACCACCGGGCACAGGAGGGGGCGCCGGTACAGGTTCCGAGCAGTACTTC. This encodes CASSPPGTGGGAGTGSEQYF.

V and J are TRBV27 and TRBJ2-2; the D gene could be TRBD1 or TRBD2 (5 bases each). The CDR3 loop spans 13 amino acids. CDR1 MNHEY and CDR2 SMNVEV come from the germline V gene (reference sequence). Trimming pared 6 bases from V and 4 bases from J, leaving 9 bases between. The CDR3 here is CASSRGLTGELFF. The CDR3 region has the DNA TGTGCCAGCAGCCGGGGCCTCACCGGGGAGCTGTTTTTT.

This chain links TRBV19 with TRBJ2-7; D is unclear. The CDR3 runs to 13 residues. The V gene's germline CDR1 is LNHDA and CDR2 SQIVND (reference sequence). V was pared by 5 bases and J by 5 bases, with 13 bases between. CDR3 sequence: CASSGVMGNEQYF. For the CDR3, the DNA is TGTGCCAGTAGTGGTGTCATGGGGAACGAGCAGTACTTC.

This chain uses TRBV2 with TRBJ2-5, with a tentative D call TRBD2 (5 bases). Near its end, the DNA agrees better with TRBJ2-7, so the J call may be wrong. Germline V gene data show CDR1 as SNHLY and CDR2 as FYNNEI. The CDR3 has 12 amino acids. The CDR3 DNA sequence: TGTGCCAGCAGTCGGACTGTATACGAGCAGTACTTC. Translated: CASSRTVYEQYF.

V is TRBV18 and J is TRBJ1-6; a possible D gene is TRBD1 (5 bases). V dropped 3 bases and J dropped 6 bases, with 15 bases sitting between them. Germline V gene data show CDR1 as KGHSH and CDR2 as LQKENI. This CDR3 is 16 amino acids long. CDR3 protein: CASSPVAGPGNSPLHF. The CDR3 DNA sequence: TGTGCCAGCTCACCGGTCGCGGGGCCGGGTAATTCACCCCTCCACTTT.

The J gene is TRBJ2-1, the V gene TRBV28; D remains ambiguous. The V end was cut by 6 bases, the J end by 5 bases, with 11 bases between. From germline, CDR1 is MDHEN and CDR2 SYDVKM. The CDR3 length is 13 residues. CDR3 region: CASRKNGNNEQFF. The CDR3 DNA follows: TGTGCCAGCAGAAAAAACGGTAACAATGAGCAGTTCTTC.

Written as DNA, the CDR3 is TGTGCCAGCAGCCGGCAGGTTAGCTCCTACAATGAGCAGTTCTTC. Its protein is CASSRQVSSYNEQFF. V usage is TRBV14 and J usage is TRBJ2-1; D is unclear. The CDR3 consists of 15 residues. With 4 bases removed from V and 0 bases from J, the gap between germline ends came to 10 bases. Germline lookup yields CDR1 SGHDN and CDR2 FVKESK.

This chain joins TRBV7-9 and TRBJ1-1; 7 bases match TRBD1. V gave up 0 bases and J gave up 5 bases; unmatched junction bases: 6. The CDR3 is 15 amino acids. Per germline, CDR1 SEHNR and CDR2 FQNEAQ (reference sequence). CDR3 amino acids: CASSLAQGGGTEAFF. CDR3 bases: TGTGCCAGCAGCTTAGCCCAGGGGGGTGGGACTGAAGCTTTCTTT.

V and J are TRBV19 and TRBJ2-7; D is possibly TRBD2 (6 bases). CDR3 size: 16 residues. Looked up from germline, CDR1 is LNHDA and CDR2 is SQIVND (reference sequence). The germline V and J ends were trimmed by 6 bases and 0 bases, with 18 bases remaining between them. This CDR3 is CASSATASGPSYEQYF. The CDR3 nucleotides are TGTGCCAGTAGCGCCACCGCCAGCGGGCCCTCCTACGAGCAGTACTTC.

The V call is TRBV7-6, the J call TRBJ2-3, with TRBD2 identical over 7 bases. After removal of 4 bases from V and 5 bases from J, the junction contained 6 bases not matched to a gene. The CDR3 has 14 residues. Germline CDR1 SGHVS, CDR2 FNYEAQ. The CDR3 sequence is CASSYRTRGDTQYF. CDR3 DNA: TGTGCCAGCAGCTATCGGACTAGGGGAGATACGCAGTATTTT.

The rearrangement links TRBV7-9 to TRBJ1-4; D might be TRBD1 (6 bases). Germline loops: CDR1 SEHNR, CDR2 FQNEAQ (reference sequence). The CDR3 has 16 residues. Deletions cut 7 bases from V and 7 bases from J, with 22 bases between. This CDR3 is CASTQGRVIAGEKLFF. Written as DNA, the CDR3 is TGTGCCAGCACACAGGGTCGGGTTATTGCGGGTGAAAAACTGTTTTTT.

The chain combines TRBV6-5 with TRBJ2-3, with 14 bases fitting TRBD2. The CDR3 has 16 amino acids. Germline trimming cut 4 bases from V and 6 bases from J; bases unmatched to any gene: 6. Germline V gene data show CDR1 as MNHEY and CDR2 as SVGAGI. Here the CDR3 reads CASSSGLAGARDTQYF. The CDR3 nucleotides read TGTGCCAGCAGTTCGGGACTAGCGGGGGCGAGGGATACGCAGTATTTT.

The rearrangement links TRBV9 to TRBJ1-6, with unresolved D. Trimming took 0 bases from V and 6 from J, leaving 10 bases between them. The germline CDR1 and CDR2 sequences are SGDLS and YYNGEE. This CDR3 contains 15 residues. This CDR3 reads CASSVEGRGNSPLHF. The CDR3 nucleotides are TGTGCCAGCAGCGTAGAGGGCAGAGGTAATTCACCCCTCCACTTT.

V usage is TRBV7-6 and J usage is TRBJ2-1; tentative D call: TRBD2 (5 bases). Trimming cost V 2 bases and J 0 bases, with 11 bases left between them. Germline values: CDR1 SGHVS, CDR2 FNYEAQ. This CDR3 contains 16 residues. The CDR3 protein is CASSLLPLGSYNEQFF. The CDR3 nucleotides are TGTGCCAGCAGCTTACTCCCACTAGGCTCCTACAATGAGCAGTTCTTC.

CDR3 amino acids: CASSPIRTGGADTQYF. The CDR3 nucleotides are TGTGCCAGCAGTCCCATCCGGACAGGGGGCGCAGATACGCAGTATTTT. The chain employs TRBV27 and TRBJ2-3; 11 nucleotides line up with TRBD1. Germline V gives CDR1 MNHEY, CDR2 SMNVEV (reference sequence). CDR3 size: 16 residues. The junction had 8 bases not matched to a gene; V was cut back by 5 bases and J by 4 bases.

The chain has TRBV4-1 and TRBJ2-3, with 9 positions matching TRBD1. The CDR3 totals 15 residues. V lost 4 bases and J lost 5; bases outside the gene matches: 7. Germline V gene lookup returns CDR1 MGHRA and CDR2 YSYEKL. The chain's CDR3 is CASSPNRGQGDTQYF. CDR3 DNA sequence: TGCGCCAGCAGCCCGAACAGGGGGCAGGGAGATACGCAGTATTTT.

V is TRBV9 and J is TRBJ2-4; the D gene is possibly TRBD2 (6 bases). Deletions cut 0 bases from V and 5 bases from J, with 18 bases between. Germline lookup yields CDR1 SGDLS and CDR2 YYNGEE. The CDR3 spans 17 residues. The CDR3 nucleotides read TGTGCCAGCAGCGTAGCTACCGGAATGTCGGGGGAAAACATTCAGTACTTC. It encodes CASSVATGMSGENIQYF.

The J gene is TRBJ2-1, the V gene TRBV15; D call uncertain. This CDR3 has 11 amino acids. Germline CDR1 and CDR2: LNHNV and YYDKDF (reference sequence). Trimming pared 4 bases from V and 8 bases from J, leaving 6 bases between. The DNA of the CDR3 is TGTGCCACCAGCACTTGGGATGAGCAGTTCTTC. Its protein product is CATSTWDEQFF. Together with reference TRBV15 and TRBJ2-1, the CDR3 gives the full variable domain: DAMVIQNPRYQVTQFGKPVTLSCSQTLNHNVMYWYQQKSSQAPKLLFHYYDKDFNNEADTPDNFQSRRPNTSFCFLDIRSPGLGDTAMYLCATSTWDEQFFGPGTRLTVL.

V usage is TRBV7-9 and J usage is TRBJ1-2; no clear D gene. The length of the CDR3 is 14 residues. The V end lost 3 bases, the J end lost 5 bases, and 13 bases lay between the germline ends. Germline V CDR1 and CDR2: SEHNR, FQNEAQ (reference sequence). The CDR3 DNA follows: TGTGCCAGCAGCTTTGGAGGAACAGCATATGGCTACACCTTC. Amino acids: CASSFGGTAYGYTF.